The clone carrying this T cell receptor (beta chain) showed up just a few times. These data are taken from a study of a mutant IDH1 vaccine in newly diagnosed glioma. The V gene's germline CDR1 is SGHVS and CDR2 FQNEAQ. CDR3 length: 14 amino acids. The germline V and J ends were trimmed by 1 base and 1 base, with 7 bases remaining between them. Time point meaning: baseline, week 1 (first vaccination visit). Documented treatment: pre-vaccination baseline after standard-of-care therapy. Repertoires were generated with immunoSEQ multiplex PCR, while TCRdb's copy carries only in-frame clones and drops some. The table records just under 95,000 clones, approximately 83% of them present only once.

The material was PBMCs, obtained from a glioma patient treated with radiotherapy, temozolomide or both. This chain joins TRBV7-8 and TRBJ1-1; possibly TRBD1 for D (6 bases). This clonotype was obtained from a woman aged 50 to 60 with glioma. CDR3 in DNA: TGTGCCAGCAGCTTAGTACAGGGGAACACTGAAGCTTTCTTT. It encodes CASSLVQGNTEAFF.